Each of the 10 T cell receptor beta chains below was sequenced from the same sample in a study of blood T cells in healthy people across ages. The second PCR ran roughly 7 to 11 cycles with a sample-barcoded 5' primer and J-beta primers. MiXCR, run by TCRdb on the 5' RACE reads, gives a single entry per CDR3 protein. The table lists hundreds of thousands of distinct CDR3 sequences, about a fifth of them singletons, with roughly 22% in the top ten. The source material was blood. The receptors come from a man aged 65 to 85 in good health.

This clonotype was counted ten times or more. V is TRBV28 and J is TRBJ2-3; D is tentatively TRBD1 or TRBD2 (5 bases each). V lost 0 bases and J 5 bases, leaving 6 bases between the germline ends. Germline CDR1 is MDHEN and CDR2 is SYDVKM. There are 13 residues in the CDR3. CDR3: CASSLWGEDTQYF. DNA of the CDR3: TGTGCCAGCAGTTTATGGGGGGAAGATACGCAGTATTTT. The full variable domain, completed using reference TRBV28 and TRBJ2-3, is DVKVTQSSRYLVKRTGEKVFLECVQDMDHENMFWYRQDPGLGLRLIYFSYDVKMKEKGDIPEGYSVSREKKERFSLILESASTNQTSMYLCASSLWGEDTQYFGPGTRLTVL.

This clonotype showed up just a few times. The genes are TRBV28 and TRBJ1-2, with 9 bases identical to TRBD1. The CDR3 runs to 15 residues. The ends lost 5 bases at V and 6 bases at J; junction bases unmatched: 10. Germline loops: CDR1 MDHEN, CDR2 SYDVKM. The CDR3 DNA reads TGTGCCAGCAGTACCGAGACAGGGGGTTGGGATGGCTACACCTTC. This encodes CASSTETGGWDGYTF.

This clonotype was recorded a few times. The rearrangement joins TRBV20-1 to TRBJ2-3; 10 nucleotides align to TRBD1. This CDR3 is built from 14 residues. V dropped 3 bases and J dropped 1; count of bases not matched to a gene: 1. Germline lookup yields CDR1 DFQATT and CDR2 SNEGSKA (reference sequence). CDR3 residues: CSASGTGGTDTQYF. CDR3 bases: TGCAGTGCTAGCGGGACAGGGGGCACAGATACGCAGTATTTT.

The chain uses TRBV12-3 or TRBV12-4 and TRBJ1-1, with a tentative D call TRBD1 (6 bases). Trimming removed 6 bases at V and 4 bases at J, with 15 bases between. The CDR3 totals 14 residues. CDR3 DNA: TGTGCCAGCAGGGATCCCAGGGGTGGCACTGAAGCTTTCTTT. Its protein product is CASRDPRGGTEAFF.

The chain recombines TRBV25-1 with TRBJ2-1; unclear D gene. Per germline, CDR1 MGHDK and CDR2 SYGVNS. V was cut by 6 bases and J by 8 bases, with 11 bases left in between. This CDR3 is 12 amino acids long. The CDR3 region has the DNA TGTGCCAGCAGCGAAAGGCTGGATGAGCAGTTCTTC. Residues: CASSERLDEQFF.

The gene calls are TRBV7-2 and TRBJ1-3, with TRBD1 identical over 7 bases. V was pared by 5 bases and J by 0 bases, with 10 bases of the junction left unmatched. CDR3 length equals 17 residues. Germline lookup yields CDR1 SGHTA and CDR2 FQGNSA. The CDR3 sequence: CASSPEGARISGNTIYF. DNA of the CDR3: TGTGCCAGCAGCCCGGAGGGGGCCCGAATCTCTGGAAACACCATATATTTT.

This clonotype was detected only a few times. The chain couples TRBV11-2 to TRBJ1-2; D is ambiguous. The germline CDR1 and CDR2 sequences are SGHAT and FQNNGV. V shed 5 bases and J shed 1 base, with 14 bases lying between them. This CDR3 region has 15 residues. This CDR3 reads CASSLAQQINYGYTF. The CDR3 DNA is TGTGCCAGCAGCCTAGCCCAGCAGATTAACTATGGCTACACCTTC.

This clonotype was found a few times. The rearrangement uses TRBV10-1 and TRBJ2-3; tentatively, D is TRBD1 or TRBD2 (5 bases each). CDR3 length: 14 amino acids. Trimming removed 8 bases from V and 4 bases from J, with 16 bases in between. Germline V gives CDR1 WNHNN, CDR2 SYGVQD (reference sequence). The CDR3 loop reads CASGTSRGSDTQYF. The DNA for the CDR3 is TGCGCCAGCGGGACCTCGAGAGGTTCAGATACGCAGTATTTT.

The chain couples TRBV28 to TRBJ2-1, with 14 bases identical to TRBD2. Trimming cost V 4 bases and J 7 bases; bases outside gene matches: 9. The length of the CDR3 is 17 residues. CDR1 is MDHEN and CDR2 is SYDVKM in the germline V gene. CDR3 region: CASSSPTSGGVKNEQFF. In DNA form, the CDR3 reads TGTGCCAGCAGTTCCCCGACTAGCGGGGGGGTTAAGAATGAGCAGTTCTTC.

The chain couples TRBV12-3 or TRBV12-4 to TRBJ2-5; maybe TRBD2 (6 bases). With the DNA end fitting TRBJ2-1 better, the J assignment may be wrong. CDR3 size: 14 residues. The CDR3 protein is CASSWDFSGDEQFF. The CDR3, as DNA: TGTGCCAGCAGCTGGGACTTCTCGGGGGATGAGCAGTTCTTC.